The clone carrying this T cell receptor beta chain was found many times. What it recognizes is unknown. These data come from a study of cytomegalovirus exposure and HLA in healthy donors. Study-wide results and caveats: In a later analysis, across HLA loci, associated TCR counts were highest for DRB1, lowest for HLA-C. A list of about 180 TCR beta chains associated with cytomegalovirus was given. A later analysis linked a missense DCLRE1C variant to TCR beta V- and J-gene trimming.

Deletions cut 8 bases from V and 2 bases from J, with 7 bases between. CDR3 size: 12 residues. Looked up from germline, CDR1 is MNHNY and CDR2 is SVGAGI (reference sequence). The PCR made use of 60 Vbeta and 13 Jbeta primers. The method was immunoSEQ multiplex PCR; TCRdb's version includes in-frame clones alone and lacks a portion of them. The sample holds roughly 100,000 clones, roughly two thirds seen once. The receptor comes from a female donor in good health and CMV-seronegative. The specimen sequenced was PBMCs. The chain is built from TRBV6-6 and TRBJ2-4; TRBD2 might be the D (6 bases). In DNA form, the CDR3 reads TGTGCCAGCGGGAGGCCCAAAAACATTCAGTACTTC. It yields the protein CASGRPKNIQYF.